This TCR beta chain was sequenced in a study of response to subunit inactivated influenza vaccine. The study, taken as a whole, reports: After each seasonal influenza vaccination, few new T cells are recruited, the authors suggested.

TCRdb reprocessed the RT-PCR reads via MiXCR and lists one record per CDR3 protein. Of roughly 700,000 distinct CDR3 sequences listed, roughly 14% were seen once; the top ten hold around 6.5%. Germline values: CDR1 DFQATT, CDR2 SNEGSKA (reference sequence). After removal of 6 bases from V and 3 bases from J, the junction contained 4 bases not matched to a gene. The CDR3 consists of 12 residues. This clonotype was counted between two and nine times. The antigen remains unidentified. This rearrangement joins TRBV20-1 to TRBJ2-7; 8 positions match TRBD1. This clonotype was sampled from a man aged 45-65 years who received an inactivated influenza vaccine. Sequencing used PBMCs from blood, obtained 14 days before vaccination. CDR3 DNA: TGCAGTGCCAGCACAGGGGGCTACGAGCAGTACTTC. Its protein product is CSASTGGYEQYF.